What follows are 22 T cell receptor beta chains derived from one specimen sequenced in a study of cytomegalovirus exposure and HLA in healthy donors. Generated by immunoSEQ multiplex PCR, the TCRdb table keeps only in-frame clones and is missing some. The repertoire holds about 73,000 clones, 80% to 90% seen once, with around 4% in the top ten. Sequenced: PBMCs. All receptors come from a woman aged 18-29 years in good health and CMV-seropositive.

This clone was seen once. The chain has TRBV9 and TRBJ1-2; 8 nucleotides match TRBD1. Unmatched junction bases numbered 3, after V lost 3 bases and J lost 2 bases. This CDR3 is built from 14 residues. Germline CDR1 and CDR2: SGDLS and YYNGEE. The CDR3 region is CASSAGGRNYGYTF. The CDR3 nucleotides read TGTGCCAGCAGCGCAGGGGGCCGGAACTATGGCTACACCTTC.

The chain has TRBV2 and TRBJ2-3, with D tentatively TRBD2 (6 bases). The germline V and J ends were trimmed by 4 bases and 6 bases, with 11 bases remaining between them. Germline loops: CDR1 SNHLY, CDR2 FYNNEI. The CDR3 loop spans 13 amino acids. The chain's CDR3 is CASSGSGRDTQYF. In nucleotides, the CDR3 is TGTGCCAGCAGTGGAAGCGGGCGTGATACGCAGTATTTT. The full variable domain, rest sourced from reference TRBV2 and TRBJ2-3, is EPEVTQTPSHQVTQMGQEVILRCVPISNHLYFYWYRQILGQKVEFLVSFYNNEISEKSEIFDDQFSVERPDGSNFTLKIRSTKLEDSAMYFCASSGSGRDTQYFGPGTRLTVL.

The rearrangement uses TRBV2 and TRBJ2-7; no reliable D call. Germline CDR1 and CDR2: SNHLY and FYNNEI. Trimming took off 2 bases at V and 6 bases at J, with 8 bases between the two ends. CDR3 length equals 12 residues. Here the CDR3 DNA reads TGTGCCAGCAGTGAACGAATCGGCGAGCAGTACTTC. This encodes CASSERIGEQYF.

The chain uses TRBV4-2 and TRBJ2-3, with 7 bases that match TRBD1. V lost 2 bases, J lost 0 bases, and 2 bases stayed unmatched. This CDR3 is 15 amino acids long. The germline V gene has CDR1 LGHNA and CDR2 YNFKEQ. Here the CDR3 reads CASSQTGESTDTQYF. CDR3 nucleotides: TGTGCCAGCAGCCAAACAGGGGAAAGCACAGATACGCAGTATTTT.

The CDR3 spells CAWGTQADTQYF. The CDR3 bases are TGTGCCTGGGGAACACAGGCCGATACGCAGTATTTT. This chain links TRBV30 with TRBJ2-3, with a possible D match to TRBD1 (5 bases). The ends were cut back, 5 bases at V and 6 bases at J, with 12 bases in the middle. Germline values: CDR1 GTSNPN, CDR2 SVGIG (reference sequence). The CDR3 contains 12 residues.

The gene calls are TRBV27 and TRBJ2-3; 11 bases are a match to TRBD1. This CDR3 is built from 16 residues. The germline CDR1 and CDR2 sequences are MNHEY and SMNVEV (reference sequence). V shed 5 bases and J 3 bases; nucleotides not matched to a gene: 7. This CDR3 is CASSENRDRGTDTQYF. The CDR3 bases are TGTGCCAGCAGTGAGAACCGGGACAGGGGGACAGATACGCAGTATTTT.

The CDR3 reads CAWSLSGNTIYF. The CDR3 coding sequence is TGTGCCTGGAGTCTAAGCGGAAACACCATATATTTT. The genes are TRBV30 and TRBJ1-3; D is ambiguous. This CDR3 has 12 amino acids. V was cut by 2 bases and J by 4 bases, with 6 bases left in between. Germline values: CDR1 GTSNPN, CDR2 SVGIG (reference sequence).

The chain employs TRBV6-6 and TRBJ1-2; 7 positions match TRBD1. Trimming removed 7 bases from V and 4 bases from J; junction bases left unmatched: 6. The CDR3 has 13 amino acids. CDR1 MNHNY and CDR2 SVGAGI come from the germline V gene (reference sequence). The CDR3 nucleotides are TGTGCCAGCACCGACAGGGATCGCTATGGCTACACCTTC. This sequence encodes CASTDRDRYGYTF.

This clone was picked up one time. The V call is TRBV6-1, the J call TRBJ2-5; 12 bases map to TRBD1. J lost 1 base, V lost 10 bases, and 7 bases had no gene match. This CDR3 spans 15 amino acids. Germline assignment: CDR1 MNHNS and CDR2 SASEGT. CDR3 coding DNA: TGTGCCACCAACCGGGACAGGGGGCCCCAAGAGACCCAGTACTTC. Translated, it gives CATNRDRGPQETQYF.

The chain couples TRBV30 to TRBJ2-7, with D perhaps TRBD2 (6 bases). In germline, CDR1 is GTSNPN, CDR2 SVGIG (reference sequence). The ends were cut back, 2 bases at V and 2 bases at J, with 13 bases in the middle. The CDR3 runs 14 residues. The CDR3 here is CAWSRSGGTYEQYF. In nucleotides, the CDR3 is TGTGCCTGGAGTCGCAGTGGGGGGACCTACGAGCAGTACTTC. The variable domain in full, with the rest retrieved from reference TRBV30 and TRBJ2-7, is SQTIHQWPATLVQPVGSPLSLECTVEGTSNPNLYWYRQAAGRGLQLLFYSVGIGQISSEVPQNLSASRPQDRQFILSSKKLLLSDSGFYLCAWSRSGGTYEQYFGPGTRLTVT.

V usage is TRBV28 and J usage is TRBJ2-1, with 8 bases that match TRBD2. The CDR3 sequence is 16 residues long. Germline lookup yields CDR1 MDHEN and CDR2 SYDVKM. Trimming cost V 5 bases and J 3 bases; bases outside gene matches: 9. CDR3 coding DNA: TGTGCCAGCAGTATTAGCGGGGAGTACGGCTACAATGAGCAGTTCTTC. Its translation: CASSISGEYGYNEQFF.

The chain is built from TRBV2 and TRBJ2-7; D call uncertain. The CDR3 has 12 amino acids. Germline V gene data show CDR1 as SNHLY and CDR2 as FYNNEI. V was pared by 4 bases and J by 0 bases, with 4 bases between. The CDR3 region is CASSGSSYEQYF. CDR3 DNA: TGTGCCAGCAGTGGGAGCTCCTACGAGCAGTACTTC.

CDR3 DNA: TGTGCCTGGAGTGTCGGGGGCTACGAGCAGTACTTC. It yields the protein CAWSVGGYEQYF. The V and J genes are TRBV30 and TRBJ2-7; possibly TRBD2 for D (6 bases). The CDR3 covers 12 residues. With 0 bases removed from V and 3 bases from J, the gap between germline ends came to 6 bases. CDR1 is GTSNPN and CDR2 is SVGIG in the germline V gene (reference sequence).

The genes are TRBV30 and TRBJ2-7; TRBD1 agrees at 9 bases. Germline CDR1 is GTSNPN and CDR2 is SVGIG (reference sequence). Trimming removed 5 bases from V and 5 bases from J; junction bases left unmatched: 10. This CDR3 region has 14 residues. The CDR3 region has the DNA TGTGCCTGGGACGCCGGGACAGGGTCCCACGAGCAGTACTTC. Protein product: CAWDAGTGSHEQYF.

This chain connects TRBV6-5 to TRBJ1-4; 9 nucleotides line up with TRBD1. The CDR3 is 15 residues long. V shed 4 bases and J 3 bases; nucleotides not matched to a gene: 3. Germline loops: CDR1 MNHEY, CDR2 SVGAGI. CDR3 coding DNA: TGTGCCAGCAGTTCCTGGACAGGGGCTAATGAAAAACTGTTTTTT. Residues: CASSSWTGANEKLFF.

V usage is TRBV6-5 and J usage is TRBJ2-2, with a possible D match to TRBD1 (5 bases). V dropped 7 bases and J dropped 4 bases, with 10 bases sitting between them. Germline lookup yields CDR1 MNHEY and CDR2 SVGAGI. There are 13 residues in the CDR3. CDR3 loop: CASIKGVTGELFF. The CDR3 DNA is TGTGCCAGCATAAAAGGGGTCACCGGGGAGCTGTTTTTT.

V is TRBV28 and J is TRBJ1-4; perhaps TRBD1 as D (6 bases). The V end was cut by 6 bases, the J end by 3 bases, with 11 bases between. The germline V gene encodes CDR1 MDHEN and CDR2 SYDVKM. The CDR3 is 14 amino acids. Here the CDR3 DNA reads TGTGCCAGCAGAGCCGGGACACCTAATGAAAAACTGTTTTTT. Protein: CASRAGTPNEKLFF.

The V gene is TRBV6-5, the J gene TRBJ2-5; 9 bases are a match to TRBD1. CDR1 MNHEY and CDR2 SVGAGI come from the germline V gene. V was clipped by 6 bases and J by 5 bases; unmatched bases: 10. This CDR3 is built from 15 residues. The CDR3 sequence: CASSHTGGASETQYF. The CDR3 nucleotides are TGTGCCAGCAGCCACACAGGGGGCGCATCCGAGACCCAGTACTTC.

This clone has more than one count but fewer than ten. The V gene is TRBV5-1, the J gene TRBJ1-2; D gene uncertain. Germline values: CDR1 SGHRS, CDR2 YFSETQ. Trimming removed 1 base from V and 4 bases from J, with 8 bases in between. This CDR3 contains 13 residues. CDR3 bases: TGCGCCAGCAGCTTGTACATATTCTATGGCTACACCTTC. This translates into CASSLYIFYGYTF.

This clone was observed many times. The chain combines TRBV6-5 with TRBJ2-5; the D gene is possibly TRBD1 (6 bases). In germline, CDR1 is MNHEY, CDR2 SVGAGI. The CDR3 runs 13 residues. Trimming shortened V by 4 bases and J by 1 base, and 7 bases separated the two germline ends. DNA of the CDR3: TGTGCCAGCAGTTGGACAGCCCAAGAGACCCAGTACTTC. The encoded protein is CASSWTAQETQYF.

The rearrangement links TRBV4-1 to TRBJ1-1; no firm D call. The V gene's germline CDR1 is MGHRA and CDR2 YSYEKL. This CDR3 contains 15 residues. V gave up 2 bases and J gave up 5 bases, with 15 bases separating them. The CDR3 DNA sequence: TGCGCCAGCAGCCAAATCTCAGAGGGTCGGACTGAAGCTTTCTTT. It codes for CASSQISEGRTEAFF.

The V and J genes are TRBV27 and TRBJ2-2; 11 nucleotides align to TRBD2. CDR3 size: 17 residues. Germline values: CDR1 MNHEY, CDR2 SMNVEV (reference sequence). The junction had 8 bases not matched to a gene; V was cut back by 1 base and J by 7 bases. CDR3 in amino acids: CASSLLSSGGPSGELFF. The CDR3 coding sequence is TGTGCCAGCAGTTTATTGTCTAGCGGGGGGCCAAGCGGGGAGCTGTTTTTT.